The 14 T cell receptor beta chains listed next were all sequenced from one sample in a study of cytomegalovirus exposure and HLA in healthy donors. The PCR contained 60 Vbeta and 13 Jbeta primers. The protocol was immunoSEQ multiplex PCR, while the TCRdb copy is restricted to in-frame clones and leaves out a portion. The sample includes about 110,000 clones, around 87% of them seen just once. Sequencing was performed on PBMCs. The receptors come from a man aged 40-49 years in good health and CMV-seronegative.

The chain links TRBV2 to TRBJ1-4; 9 bases are shared with TRBD1. CDR3 length equals 18 residues. Germline V CDR1 and CDR2: SNHLY, FYNNEI. V trimming: 5 bases; J trimming: 1 base; junction bases outside the gene matches: 11. The CDR3 DNA is TGTGCCAGCAGTTACGGACAGGGGAGGAGGGGAACTAATGAAAAACTGTTTTTT. Translating it yields CASSYGQGRRGTNEKLFF. The whole variable domain, remainder taken from reference TRBV2 and TRBJ1-4, is EPEVTQTPSHQVTQMGQEVILRCVPISNHLYFYWYRQILGQKVEFLVSFYNNEISEKSEIFDDQFSVERPDGSNFTLKIRSTKLEDSAMYFCASSYGQGRRGTNEKLFFGSGTQLSVL.

The genes are TRBV5-1 and TRBJ2-3; the D is unclear. Looked up from germline, CDR1 is SGHRS and CDR2 is YFSETQ. Trimming cost V 4 bases and J 6 bases, with 9 bases left between them. The CDR3 runs 12 residues. DNA of the CDR3: TGCGCCAGCAGCCCAAAAGAGGATACGCAGTATTTT. Protein product: CASSPKEDTQYF. The whole variable domain, filled in from reference TRBV5-1 and TRBJ2-3, reads KAGVTQTPRYLIKTRGQQVTLSCSPISGHRSVSWYQQTPGQGLQFLFEYFSETQRNKGNFPGRFSGRQFSNSRSEMNVSTLELGDSALYLCASSPKEDTQYFGPGTRLTVL.

The chain is built from TRBV29-1 and TRBJ2-3; 10 bases are shared with TRBD1. The CDR3 spans 15 residues. Looked up from germline, CDR1 is SQVTM and CDR2 is ANQGSEA. The V segment lost 6 bases and the J segment 4 bases; nucleotides outside the gene matches: 10. In DNA form, the CDR3 reads TGCAGCGTCGTGGGAGGGGACAGGGGTCCAGATACGCAGTATTTT. Translated: CSVVGGDRGPDTQYF.

V gene TRBV5-4 combines with J gene TRBJ1-2, with a weak D call TRBD1 (5 bases). CDR1 and CDR2 (germline): SGHNT, YYREEE (reference sequence). The CDR3 covers 14 residues. Trimming removed 5 bases from V and 6 bases from J, with 17 bases in between. CDR3 residues: CASRQGNNPHGYTF. The CDR3 DNA sequence: TGTGCCAGCAGGCAGGGCAATAATCCCCATGGCTACACCTTC.

V and J are TRBV4-3 and TRBJ2-5; 9 positions match TRBD1. There are 14 residues in the CDR3. CDR1 and CDR2 (germline): LGHNA, YSLEER. V trimming: 5 bases; J trimming: 4 bases; junction bases outside the gene matches: 5. The CDR3: CASSYRGRGETQYF. CDR3 DNA sequence: TGCGCCAGCAGCTACAGGGGGCGTGGAGAGACCCAGTACTTC.

The CDR3, as DNA: TGTGCCAGCAGAACAGGGCGGGAAGCTTTCTTT. It codes for CASRTGREAFF. V usage is TRBV6-5 and J usage is TRBJ1-1; weak D call: TRBD1 (6 bases). The CDR3 is 11 residues long. Trimming took 6 bases from V and 8 from J, leaving 10 bases between them. The germline V gene has CDR1 MNHEY and CDR2 SVGAGI.

This sequence joins TRBV5-1 and TRBJ1-2; a possible D gene is TRBD1 (5 bases). This CDR3 is built from 16 residues. CDR1 SGHRS and CDR2 YFSETQ come from the germline V gene. The V end was cut by 4 bases, the J end by 6 bases, with 22 bases between. CDR3 loop: CASSRLGPGDLHGYTF. The CDR3 coding sequence is TGCGCCAGCAGCCGACTAGGGCCCGGGGACCTTCATGGCTACACCTTC.

The CDR3 loop is CASSLQGARTEAFF. CDR3 bases: TGTGCCAGCAGTCTACAGGGGGCGAGAACTGAAGCTTTCTTT. The chain links TRBV28 to TRBJ1-1; 9 bases line up with TRBD1. Looked up from germline, CDR1 is MDHEN and CDR2 is SYDVKM. V was clipped by 5 bases and J by 5 bases; unmatched bases: 6. The CDR3 has 14 residues.

The V call is TRBV7-3, the J call TRBJ2-3; 7 nucleotides match TRBD1. The CDR3 length is 15 residues. Germline CDR1 reads SGHTA; CDR2 reads FQGTGA. V shed 5 bases and J 1 base; nucleotides not matched to a gene: 6. The CDR3 region has the DNA TGTGCCAGCAGCCCCAGACAGGGACGCACAGATACGCAGTATTTT. Amino acids: CASSPRQGRTDTQYF.

The V and J genes are TRBV6-1 and TRBJ1-1, with 8 bases matching TRBD1. J lost 5 bases, V lost 3 bases, and 2 bases had no gene match. Germline V gives CDR1 MNHNS, CDR2 SASEGT. The CDR3 consists of 13 residues. This CDR3 reads CASSENRGTEAFF. The CDR3 DNA reads TGTGCCAGCAGTGAGAACAGGGGGACTGAAGCTTTCTTT.

The V and J genes are TRBV30 and TRBJ1-4; D call uncertain. V was trimmed by 5 bases and J by 5 bases, leaving 9 bases between them. The CDR3 is 12 amino acids. Germline V gives CDR1 GTSNPN, CDR2 SVGIG (reference sequence). DNA for the CDR3: TGTGCCTGGGGAGGGAACAATGAAAAACTGTTTTTT. Its translation: CAWGGNNEKLFF.

In its sample, this clone was seen once. The V and J genes are TRBV30 and TRBJ1-3, with a tentative D call TRBD1 (5 bases). The ends were cut back, 2 bases at V and 2 bases at J, with 13 bases in the middle. Germline V CDR1 and CDR2: GTSNPN, SVGIG (reference sequence). This CDR3 is built from 15 residues. The CDR3 loop reads CAWSRPGDAGNTIYF. CDR3 coding DNA: TGTGCCTGGAGTAGACCGGGGGACGCTGGAAACACCATATATTTT.

The chain recombines TRBV5-6 with TRBJ1-2, with a tentative D call TRBD1 (6 bases). CDR1 is SGHDT, CDR2 YYEEEE, per germline. V was pared by 0 bases and J by 8 bases, with 14 bases between. This CDR3 comprises 14 residues. The CDR3 protein is CASSLAVGAGGYTF. The DNA for the CDR3 is TGTGCCAGCAGCTTGGCCGTGGGGGCAGGGGGCTACACCTTC.

V gene TRBV25-1 combines with J gene TRBJ2-3; 10 bases are a match to TRBD1. Germline V lookup: CDR1 MGHDK, CDR2 SYGVNS. J lost 3 bases, V lost 1 base, and 7 bases had no gene match. The CDR3 is made up of 17 amino acids. The CDR3 loop reads CASSEFLRGQGTDTQYF. As DNA, the CDR3 is TGTGCCAGCAGTGAATTCCTACGGGGACAGGGGACAGATACGCAGTATTTT.